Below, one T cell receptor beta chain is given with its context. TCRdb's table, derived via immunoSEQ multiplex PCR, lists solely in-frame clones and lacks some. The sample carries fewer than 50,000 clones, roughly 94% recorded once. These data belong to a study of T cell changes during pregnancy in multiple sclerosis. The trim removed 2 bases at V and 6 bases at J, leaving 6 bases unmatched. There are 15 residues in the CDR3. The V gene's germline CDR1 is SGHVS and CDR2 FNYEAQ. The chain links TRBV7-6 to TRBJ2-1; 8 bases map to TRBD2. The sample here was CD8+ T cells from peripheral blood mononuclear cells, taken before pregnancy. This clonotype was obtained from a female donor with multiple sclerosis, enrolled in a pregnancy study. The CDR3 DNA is TGTGCCAGCAGCTTATACGCGGGAGGTACCAATGAGCAGTTCTTC. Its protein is CASSLYAGGTNEQFF.